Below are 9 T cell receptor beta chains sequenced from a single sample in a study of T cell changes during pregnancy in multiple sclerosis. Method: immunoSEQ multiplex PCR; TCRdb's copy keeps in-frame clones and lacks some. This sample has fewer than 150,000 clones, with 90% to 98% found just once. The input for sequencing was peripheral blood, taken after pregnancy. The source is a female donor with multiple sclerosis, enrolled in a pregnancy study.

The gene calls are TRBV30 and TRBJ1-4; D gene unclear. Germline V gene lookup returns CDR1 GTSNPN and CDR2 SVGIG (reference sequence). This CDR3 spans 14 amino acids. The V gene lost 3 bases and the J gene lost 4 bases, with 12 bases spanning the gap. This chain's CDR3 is CAWSMEGRNEKLFF. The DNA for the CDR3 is TGTGCCTGGAGCATGGAGGGTCGTAATGAAAAACTGTTTTTT.

The CDR3 DNA reads as TGTGCCAGTAGTATAAGGGGCCCTCCACCTTACGAGCAGTACTTC. It encodes CASSIRGPPPYEQYF. This chain uses TRBV19 with TRBJ2-7; a possible D gene is TRBD1 (5 bases). Germline V gene lookup returns CDR1 LNHDA and CDR2 SQIVND (reference sequence). The V end was cut by 2 bases, the J end by 4 bases, with 15 bases between. The CDR3 contains 15 residues.

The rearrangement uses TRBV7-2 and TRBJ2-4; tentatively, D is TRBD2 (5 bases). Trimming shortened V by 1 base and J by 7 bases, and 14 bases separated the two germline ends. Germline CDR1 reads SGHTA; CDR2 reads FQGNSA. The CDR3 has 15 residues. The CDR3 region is CASSLGRTDRNIQYF. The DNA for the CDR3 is TGTGCCAGCAGCTTAGGTCGGACTGATCGTAACATTCAGTACTTC.

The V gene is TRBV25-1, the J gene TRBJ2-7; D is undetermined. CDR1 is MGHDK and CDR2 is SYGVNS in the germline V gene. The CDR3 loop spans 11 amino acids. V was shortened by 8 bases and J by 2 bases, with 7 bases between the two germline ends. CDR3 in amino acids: CASQDTYEQYF. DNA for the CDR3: TGTGCCAGCCAAGACACCTACGAGCAGTACTTC.

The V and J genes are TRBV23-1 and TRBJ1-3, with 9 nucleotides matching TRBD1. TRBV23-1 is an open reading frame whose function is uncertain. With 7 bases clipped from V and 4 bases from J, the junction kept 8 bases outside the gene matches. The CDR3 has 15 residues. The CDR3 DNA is TGCGCCAGCACTATGACAGGGGGTTCCGGAAACACCATATATTTT. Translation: CASTMTGGSGNTIYF.

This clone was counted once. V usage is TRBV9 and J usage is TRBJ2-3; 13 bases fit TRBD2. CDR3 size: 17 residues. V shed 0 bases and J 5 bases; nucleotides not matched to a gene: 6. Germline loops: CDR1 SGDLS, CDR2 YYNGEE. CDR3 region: CASSVGTSGRAGDTQYF. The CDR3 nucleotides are TGTGCCAGCAGCGTAGGTACTAGCGGGAGGGCGGGAGATACGCAGTATTTT.

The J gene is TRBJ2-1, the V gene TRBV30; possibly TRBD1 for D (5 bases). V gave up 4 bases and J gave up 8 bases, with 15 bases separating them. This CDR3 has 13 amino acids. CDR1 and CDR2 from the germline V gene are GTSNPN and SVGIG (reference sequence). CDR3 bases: TGTGCCTGGATCGGCCAGGGTTTCCATGAGCAGTTCTTC. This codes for CAWIGQGFHEQFF. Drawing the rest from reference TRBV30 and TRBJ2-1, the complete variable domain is SQTIHQWPATLVQPVGSPLSLECTVEGTSNPNLYWYRQAAGRGLQLLFYSVGIGQISSEVPQNLSASRPQDRQFILSSKKLLLSDSGFYLCAWIGQGFHEQFFGPGTRLTVL.

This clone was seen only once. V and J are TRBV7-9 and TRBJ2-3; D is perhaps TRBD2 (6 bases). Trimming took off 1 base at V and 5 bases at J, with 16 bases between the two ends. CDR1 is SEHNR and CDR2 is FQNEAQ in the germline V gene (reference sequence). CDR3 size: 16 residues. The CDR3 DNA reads TGTGCCAGCAGCTTAGGGGACTCCCGTAGAGGAGATACGCAGTATTTT. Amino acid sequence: CASSLGDSRRGDTQYF.

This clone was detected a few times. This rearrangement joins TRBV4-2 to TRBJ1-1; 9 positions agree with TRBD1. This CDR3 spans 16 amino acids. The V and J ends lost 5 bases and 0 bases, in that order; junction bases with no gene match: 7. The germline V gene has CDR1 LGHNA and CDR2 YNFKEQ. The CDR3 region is CASSTGTGSMNTEAFF. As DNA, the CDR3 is TGTGCCAGCAGCACGGGGACAGGGAGCATGAACACTGAAGCTTTCTTT.